The 20 T cell receptor beta chains presented below share a single source sample, sequenced in a study of shared clonotypes between healthy human individuals. TCRdb keeps only in-frame clones here, not all; method: immunoSEQ multiplex PCR. The profile shows more than 2 million clones, around 96% of them singletons. CD45RO-negative, CCR7-selected cells formed the naive CD8 fraction, which excluded terminally differentiated effector memory CD45RA+ cells. The material sequenced was naive CD8+ T cells sorted from blood. These receptors all stem from a man between 18 and 29 years old in good health.

This clone was observed once. The rearrangement joins TRBV5-1 to TRBJ2-7; D unclear. Trimming removed 0 bases at V and 7 bases at J, with 17 bases between. This CDR3 is 15 amino acids long. CDR1 and CDR2 (germline): SGHRS, YFSETQ. The CDR3 nucleotides read TGCGCCAGCAGCTTGGGGATAACAAGTTCCCAGGAGCAGTACTTC. Translating it yields CASSLGITSSQEQYF. The variable domain in full, with the rest retrieved from reference TRBV5-1 and TRBJ2-7, is KAGVTQTPRYLIKTRGQQVTLSCSPISGHRSVSWYQQTPGQGLQFLFEYFSETQRNKGNFPGRFSGRQFSNSRSEMNVSTLELGDSALYLCASSLGITSSQEQYFGPGTRLTVT.

The chain recombines TRBV5-1 with TRBJ1-2; weak D call: TRBD1 (5 bases). Germline lookup yields CDR1 SGHRS and CDR2 YFSETQ. The CDR3 covers 16 residues. V was pared by 2 bases and J by 2 bases, with 16 bases between. The CDR3 coding sequence is TGCGCCAGCAGCTTACCGGAAATGCGGGGCAACTATGGCTACACCTTC. This sequence encodes CASSLPEMRGNYGYTF. Combining the CDR3 with reference TRBV5-1 and TRBJ1-2 gives the whole variable domain KAGVTQTPRYLIKTRGQQVTLSCSPISGHRSVSWYQQTPGQGLQFLFEYFSETQRNKGNFPGRFSGRQFSNSRSEMNVSTLELGDSALYLCASSLPEMRGNYGYTFGSGTRLTVV.

This clone was seen just once. V usage is TRBV27 and J usage is TRBJ1-5; D remains unclear. CDR1 and CDR2 from the germline V gene are MNHEY and SMNVEV (reference sequence). CDR3 length: 14 residues. V was trimmed by 5 bases and J by 0 bases, leaving 8 bases between them. The CDR3 spells CASSLAHSNQPQHF. CDR3 DNA: TGTGCCAGCAGTCTAGCCCATAGCAATCAGCCCCAGCATTTT.

V and J are TRBV19 and TRBJ2-3; 7 positions agree with TRBD1. The V gene end was trimmed by 6 bases and the J gene end by 2 bases; junction bases not matched to a gene: 11. Looked up from germline, CDR1 is LNHDA and CDR2 is SQIVND (reference sequence). This CDR3 spans 16 amino acids. CDR3 DNA: TGTGCCAGTAGCCAATTCGACAGGGCCCTCACAGATACGCAGTATTTT. Its protein is CASSQFDRALTDTQYF.

The chain has TRBV29-1 and TRBJ2-1; possibly TRBD2 for D (5 bases). Looked up from germline, CDR1 is SQVTM and CDR2 is ANQGSEA. The length of the CDR3 is 12 residues. V gave up 7 bases and J gave up 3 bases, with 10 bases separating them. DNA for the CDR3: TGCAGCGAGGAGGACCTCTACAATGAGCAGTTCTTC. Translating it yields CSEEDLYNEQFF.

Concerning this clone itself: Different DNA sequences within this sample yield the same CDR3. This chain joins TRBV6-5 and TRBJ2-1; D gene ambiguous. The CDR3 is 12 amino acids. Trimming shortened V by 2 bases and J by 8 bases, and 7 bases separated the two germline ends. From germline, CDR1 is MNHEY and CDR2 SVGAGI. This CDR3 reads CASSYDGDEQFF. The DNA of the CDR3 is TGTGCCAGCAGTTACGATGGGGATGAGCAGTTCTTC.

The V and J genes are TRBV7-2 and TRBJ2-7, with TRBD2 identical over 10 bases. With V trimmed by 5 bases and J by 9 bases, 13 bases remained unmatched. Germline CDR1 and CDR2: SGHTA and FQGNSA. The CDR3 is 15 amino acids. The CDR3 is CASSDEGTSVPGQYF. CDR3 DNA: TGTGCCAGCAGCGACGAAGGGACTAGCGTTCCTGGGCAGTACTTC.

The chain uses TRBV7-9 and TRBJ2-3; D possibly matches TRBD1 or TRBD2 (5 bases each). CDR1 and CDR2 (germline): SEHNR, FQNEAQ (reference sequence). The germline V and J ends were trimmed by 2 bases and 6 bases, with 6 bases remaining between them. The CDR3 runs to 12 residues. CDR3 residues: CASSLWGDTQYF. In nucleotides, the CDR3 is TGTGCCAGCAGCTTATGGGGGGATACGCAGTATTTT.

The chain joins TRBV2 to TRBJ2-7; 8 bases align to TRBD1. The ends lost 8 bases at V and 4 bases at J; junction bases unmatched: 13. The CDR3 length is 15 residues. Germline CDR1 and CDR2: SNHLY and FYNNEI. For the CDR3, the DNA is TGTGCCAGCGAGGGACAGGCCCAGTCTATTTACGAGCAGTACTTC. It yields the protein CASEGQAQSIYEQYF.

The rearrangement links TRBV5-1 to TRBJ2-7; a weak D match, TRBD2 (7 bases). Germline V gene sequence: CDR1 SGHRS, CDR2 YFSETQ. The CDR3 totals 14 residues. V was trimmed by 9 bases and J by 3 bases, leaving 19 bases between them. This chain's CDR3 is CATSPRGGDYEQYF. The CDR3 DNA is TGCGCCACCTCTCCCCGAGGGGGGGACTACGAGCAGTACTTC. Together with reference TRBV5-1 and TRBJ2-7, the CDR3 gives the full variable domain: KAGVTQTPRYLIKTRGQQVTLSCSPISGHRSVSWYQQTPGQGLQFLFEYFSETQRNKGNFPGRFSGRQFSNSRSEMNVSTLELGDSALYLCATSPRGGDYEQYFGPGTRLTVT.

The chain recombines TRBV27 with TRBJ2-3; 12 bases are shared with TRBD2. Trimming at V came to 4 bases and at J to 4 bases, leaving 6 bases not matched to a gene. Germline CDR1 MNHEY, CDR2 SMNVEV (reference sequence). This CDR3 spans 16 amino acids. CDR3 sequence reads: CASSSQTSGGPDTQYF. CDR3 DNA: TGTGCCAGCAGTTCCCAGACTAGCGGGGGCCCAGATACGCAGTATTTT.

The chain is built from TRBV5-6 and TRBJ2-7; no clear D. The CDR3 consists of 13 residues. CDR1 and CDR2 from the germline V gene are SGHDT and YYEEEE. The V gene lost 1 base and the J gene lost 4 bases, with 9 bases spanning the gap. The CDR3 sequence: CASSLPPNYEQYF. The CDR3 DNA reads TGTGCCAGCAGCTTGCCGCCTAATTACGAGCAGTACTTC.

This clone was recorded once. The rearrangement uses TRBV29-1 and TRBJ2-2; 8 bases are a match to TRBD2. The CDR3 has 19 amino acids. J lost 1 base, V lost 1 base, and 14 bases had no gene match. Germline CDR1 SQVTM, CDR2 ANQGSEA. CDR3 nucleotide sequence: TGCAGCGTTGAAGCCCCAGCCGGGATAGCGGGGTTGAACACCGGGGAGCTGTTTTTT. Translation: CSVEAPAGIAGLNTGELFF.

J is TRBJ2-7 and V is TRBV10-3; 10 bases align to TRBD2. Looked up from germline, CDR1 is ENHRY and CDR2 is SYGVKD. The CDR3 has 16 amino acids. V gave up 2 bases and J gave up 2 bases; unmatched junction bases: 6. The CDR3 bases are TGTGCCATCAGTGAGGGTGGGACTAGCGTCGCCTACGAGCAGTACTTC. Its translation is CAISEGGTSVAYEQYF.

The chain uses TRBV5-6 and TRBJ2-7; D assignment may be TRBD1 or TRBD2 (5 bases each). Germline-derived CDR1 and CDR2 are SGHDT and YYEEEE. This CDR3 has 17 amino acids. V lost 2 bases to trimming and J lost 5 bases, with 23 bases between them. In DNA, the CDR3 is TGTGCCAGCAGCTTACCCTCCGGCCTGGGGCCGAGGGACGAGCAGTACTTC. Protein: CASSLPSGLGPRDEQYF.

The CDR3 sequence is CASGQGREGTDTQYF. The CDR3 coding sequence is TGTGCTAGTGGTCAGGGCAGGGAAGGCACAGATACGCAGTATTTT. The chain uses TRBV12-5 and TRBJ2-3; TRBD1 might be the D (5 bases). From germline, CDR1 is LGHNT and CDR2 FRNRAP. Trimming removed 5 bases from V and 1 base from J, with 13 bases in between. The length of the CDR3 is 15 residues. The entire variable domain, with the rest obtained from reference TRBV12-5 and TRBJ2-3, is as follows: DARVTQTPRHKVTEMGQEVTMRCQPILGHNTVFWYRQTMMQGLELLAYFRNRAPLDDSGMPKDRFSAEMPDATLATLKIQPSEPRDSAVYFCASGQGREGTDTQYFGPGTRLTVL.

This chain joins TRBV7-8 and TRBJ1-1; D not certain. This CDR3 is 13 amino acids long. V lost 5 bases and J 0 bases, leaving 7 bases between the germline ends. Germline CDR1 SGHVS, CDR2 FQNEAQ. The DNA of the CDR3 is TGTGCCAGCAGCCTTATCATGAACACTGAAGCTTTCTTT. Its protein is CASSLIMNTEAFF.

The chain employs TRBV12-2 and TRBJ2-7; TRBD2, as called in the table, went unchecked against the DNA. TRBV12-2 is recorded as a pseudogene. The CDR3 is 18 residues long. The CDR3 DNA sequence: TGTGCAAGTCCCGTAGGGGGGGGCAGATCCCGAAAAATCTACGAGCAGTACTTC. Translating gives CASPVGGGRSRKIYEQYF.

This clone was seen only once. This chain connects TRBV9 to TRBJ2-7, with 8 nucleotides matching TRBD1. Germline CDR1 reads SGDLS; CDR2 reads YYNGEE. This CDR3 has 14 amino acids. With V trimmed by 3 bases and J by 2 bases, 4 bases remained unmatched. The CDR3 sequence: CASSAAGGPYEQYF. In nucleotides, the CDR3 is TGTGCCAGCAGCGCCGCAGGGGGCCCCTACGAGCAGTACTTC.

This CDR3 is CASSPRSYYEQYF. For the CDR3, the DNA is TGTGCCAGCAGCCCTAGGAGTTACTACGAGCAGTACTTC. The chain couples TRBV5-6 to TRBJ2-5; no reliable D call. The J call may not be correct, given that the DNA end is closer to TRBJ2-7. The CDR3 has 13 residues. Germline V gene lookup returns CDR1 SGHDT and CDR2 YYEEEE.